The 19 T cell receptor beta chains given below trace back to one sample, sequenced in a study of response to subunit inactivated influenza vaccine. TCRdb processed the RT-PCR reads anew with MiXCR; each CDR3 protein has one entry. The repertoire includes about 580,000 distinct CDR3 sequences, 12% to 15% of them detected once, and approximately 12% sits in the top ten. This sample comprised PBMCs from blood, obtained about 11 days after vaccination. The receptors were gathered from a man in his fifties who received an inactivated influenza vaccine.

This clonotype was seen ten or more times. The J gene is TRBJ2-1, the V gene TRBV7-8; D is unresolved. Germline V gives CDR1 SGHVS, CDR2 FQNEAQ. Trimming stripped 0 bases from V and 6 bases from J, with 12 bases between. The CDR3 length is 15 residues. The CDR3 nucleotides are TGTGCCAGCAGCTTAGCGCCGGTCAACCCCAATGAGCAGTTCTTC. Its translation: CASSLAPVNPNEQFF.

The chain employs TRBV10-3 and TRBJ2-2; D is ambiguous. Trimming took off 2 bases at V and 7 bases at J, with 8 bases between the two ends. Germline V gives CDR1 ENHRY, CDR2 SYGVKD. This CDR3 has 13 residues. CDR3 sequence reads: CAISEGHGGELFF. CDR3 DNA sequence: TGTGCCATCAGTGAGGGTCACGGCGGGGAGCTGTTTTTT.

This chain uses TRBV24-1 with TRBJ2-5; D is undetermined. Trimming left V 9 bases short and J 2 bases short, with 6 bases between. Germline V gene data show CDR1 as KGHDR and CDR2 as SFDVKD. This CDR3 contains 11 residues. The CDR3 sequence: CATAKQETQYF. As DNA, the CDR3 is TGTGCCACCGCAAAACAAGAGACCCAGTACTTC.

This clonotype was observed many times. The chain couples TRBV5-1 to TRBJ2-2; TRBD2 matches 9 bases. The V and J ends lost 2 bases and 2 bases, in that order; junction bases with no gene match: 4. Germline CDR1 SGHRS, CDR2 YFSETQ. The CDR3 extends over 16 amino acids. Here the CDR3 reads CASSLPGLANTGELFF. The CDR3 nucleotides are TGCGCCAGCAGCTTACCGGGACTAGCAAACACCGGGGAGCTGTTTTTT.

This clonotype has only a few counts. The rearrangement joins TRBV5-6 to TRBJ2-1; 8 nucleotides match TRBD2. V was pared by 0 bases and J by 0 bases, with 5 bases of the junction left unmatched. Looked up from germline, CDR1 is SGHDT and CDR2 is YYEEEE. The CDR3 runs 17 residues. The CDR3 reads CASSLVSGKSSYNEQFF. CDR3 in DNA: TGTGCCAGCAGCTTGGTTAGCGGGAAGAGCTCCTACAATGAGCAGTTCTTC.

This clonotype was counted only a few times. This chain joins TRBV12-3 or TRBV12-4 and TRBJ2-7, with a weak D call TRBD2 (6 bases). This CDR3 is 16 amino acids long. The ends were cut back, 3 bases at V and 0 bases at J, with 15 bases in the middle. In DNA form, the CDR3 reads TGTGCCAGCAGTTTGGGAGGAGGTCCGAGCTCCTACGAGCAGTACTTC. Translated: CASSLGGGPSSYEQYF.

This clonotype was detected a few times. The genes are TRBV7-3 and TRBJ1-1; D is ambiguous. This CDR3 comprises 15 residues. V was shortened by 5 bases and J by 0 bases, with 13 bases between the two germline ends. Germline-derived CDR1 and CDR2 are SGHTA and FQGTGA. The DNA of the CDR3 is TGTGCCAGCAGCCTACCCACAGCGGTGAACACTGAAGCTTTCTTT. Protein product: CASSLPTAVNTEAFF.

This clonotype has just a few counts. This CDR3 is CASSFGGGDTDTQYF. CDR3 DNA: TGTGCCAGCAGCTTTGGAGGGGGGGACACAGATACGCAGTATTTT. V gene TRBV7-2 combines with J gene TRBJ2-3; TRBD2 might be the D (7 bases). This CDR3 is built from 15 residues. Germline V gives CDR1 SGHTA, CDR2 FQGNSA. V was cut by 3 bases and J by 2 bases, with 12 bases left in between.

This clonotype has only a few counts. The gene calls are TRBV28 and TRBJ1-1; possible D gene TRBD1, 6 bases. V lost 5 bases and J lost 0, with 13 bases in between. In germline, CDR1 is MDHEN, CDR2 SYDVKM. This CDR3 has 15 residues. The CDR3 DNA reads as TGTGCCAGCAGTACGCACCGGGACATGAACACTGAAGCTTTCTTT. Its protein is CASSTHRDMNTEAFF.

The V and J genes are TRBV6-1 and TRBJ1-1; D gene ambiguous. The CDR3 is 14 residues long. The germline V gene encodes CDR1 MNHNS and CDR2 SASEGT. V was cut by 6 bases and J by 4 bases, with 15 bases left in between. In nucleotides, the CDR3 is TGTGCCAGCAGCCAAAACTCTGGGGTCACTGAAGCTTTCTTT. Its translation is CASSQNSGVTEAFF.

In its sample, this clonotype was seen once. The chain links TRBV3-1 to TRBJ1-2; D uncertain. Germline-derived CDR1 and CDR2 are LGHDT and YNNKEL (reference sequence). V dropped 4 bases and J dropped 6 bases, with 15 bases sitting between them. This CDR3 region has 14 residues. The DNA for the CDR3 is TGTGCCAGCAGCCGAGGTAGAGGTATTAATGGCTACACCTTC. Its protein product is CASSRGRGINGYTF.

In this sample, this clonotype turned up a few times. The chain is built from TRBV10-3 and TRBJ2-3; D unresolved. The germline gives CDR1 ENHRY, CDR2 SYGVKD. This CDR3 comprises 13 residues. V lost 6 bases, J lost 0 bases, and 7 bases lay in between. CDR3 coding DNA: TGTGCCATCAGGATCGGAAGCACAGATACGCAGTATTTT. This gives the protein CAIRIGSTDTQYF.

This clonotype has just a few counts. This sequence joins TRBV6-1 and TRBJ2-2; the D gene is possibly TRBD2 (6 bases). V was cut by 6 bases and J by 2 bases, with 7 bases left in between. Germline values: CDR1 MNHNS, CDR2 SASEGT. The CDR3 runs to 13 residues. The CDR3 DNA follows: TGTGCCAGCAGGGAGGGTAACACCGGGGAGCTGTTTTTT. Translation gives CASREGNTGELFF.

This clonotype was observed many times. The gene calls are TRBV6-1 and TRBJ1-2; the match to TRBD1 covers 10 bases. After removal of 6 bases from V and 12 bases from J, the junction contained 10 bases not matched to a gene. The germline CDR1 and CDR2 sequences are MNHNS and SASEGT. The CDR3 is 13 amino acids. The CDR3 sequence is CASSSTGTGVNTF. The CDR3 DNA reads TGTGCCAGCAGCTCAACCGGGACAGGGGTTAACACCTTC.

In its sample, this clonotype was seen many times. The chain couples TRBV12-3 or TRBV12-4 to TRBJ2-1; D could derive from TRBD1 or TRBD2 (6 bases each). Between the trimmed V and J ends, which lost 6 bases and 6 bases, there was a span of 15 bases. This CDR3 has 14 amino acids. DNA for the CDR3: TGTGCCAGCAGGCCGAGGGGGGTAGGCAATGAGCAGTTCTTC. This encodes CASRPRGVGNEQFF.

This clonotype was counted ten times or more. The chain recombines TRBV5-1 with TRBJ1-3; D call uncertain. Germline CDR1 SGHRS, CDR2 YFSETQ. Trimming removed 0 bases from V and 0 bases from J, with 13 bases in between. The CDR3 contains 17 residues. The CDR3 reads CASSLGRGADSGNTIYF. In nucleotides, the CDR3 is TGCGCCAGCAGCTTGGGGAGAGGCGCGGACTCTGGAAACACCATATATTTT.

This clonotype was counted many times. The chain carries TRBV7-2 and TRBJ2-1, with D tentatively TRBD2 (6 bases). The CDR3 has 15 residues. The germline V gene encodes CDR1 SGHTA and CDR2 FQGNSA. V was pared by 5 bases and J by 6 bases, with 17 bases between. The CDR3 sequence is CASSTRLGASNEQFF. As DNA, the CDR3 is TGTGCCAGCAGCACCCGACTAGGTGCCTCCAATGAGCAGTTCTTC. The variable domain in full, with the rest retrieved from reference TRBV7-2 and TRBJ2-1, is GAGVSQSPSNKVTEKGKDVELRCDPISGHTALYWYRQSLGQGLEFLIYFQGNSAPDKSGLPSDRFSAERTGGSVSTLTIQRTQQEDSAVYLCASSTRLGASNEQFFGPGTRLTVL.

For this clonotype: The junction and the germline gene differ at one end; a read error may be behind it. The chain is built from TRBV6-5 and TRBJ2-5, with 9 bases matching TRBD1. Germline CDR1 MNHEY, CDR2 SVGAGI. The CDR3 sequence is 16 residues long. CDR3 DNA: TGTGCCAGCAGTGACTCCGGGACAGGGAACCCTGTGACCCAGTACTTC. It encodes CASSDSGTGNPVTQYF.

This clonotype has more than one count but fewer than ten. V gene TRBV25-1 combines with J gene TRBJ2-2; 7 bases map to TRBD1. Losses at the gene ends were 3 bases for V and 2 bases for J; bases not matched to a gene: 6. CDR3 length equals 16 residues. Germline V CDR1 and CDR2: MGHDK, SYGVNS. CDR3 nucleotide sequence: TGTGCCAGCAGTGAGACAGGGACACGAAACACCGGGGAGCTGTTTTTT. This sequence encodes CASSETGTRNTGELFF.